This TCR beta chain was observed in a study of cytomegalovirus exposure and HLA in healthy donors. Study results and limitations: In vitro checks showed that a few CMV-associated chains really do target CMV antigens.

TCRdb's table, derived via immunoSEQ multiplex PCR, lists solely in-frame clones and lacks some. The table has about 220,000 clones, just under 90% seen once. Note on this clone: Its target is unknown.

The donors were members of the roughly 120-subject validation cohort (separate from the roughly 670-subject first cohort). With V trimmed by 8 bases and J by 0 bases, 6 bases remained unmatched. The CDR3 spans 13 residues. CDR1 and CDR2 from the germline V gene are GTSNPN and SVGIG (reference sequence). Specimen: PBMCs. The origin of this receptor is a man aged 18 to 30 in good health and CMV-seronegative. The chain recombines TRBV30 with TRBJ1-1, with TRBD1 matching over 7 bases. CDR3: CARQGGMNTEAFF. CDR3 nucleotides: TGTGCCCGACAGGGTGGGATGAACACTGAAGCTTTCTTT.